This T cell receptor (beta chain) was observed in a study of blood T cell repertoires in COVID-19. The assay was immunoSEQ multiplex PCR, and TCRdb's table has in-frame clones only and misses some. The sample lists around 120,000 clones, almost 90% seen once, with more than 3% in the top ten. This clone has a handful of counts. Germline CDR1 MNHNY, CDR2 SVGAGI (reference sequence). This CDR3 is 17 amino acids long. Unmatched junction bases numbered 10, after V lost 5 bases and J lost 6 bases. The clonotype originates from an older woman with COVID-19, enrolled during active disease. The V and J genes are TRBV6-6 and TRBJ2-4, with TRBD2 identical over 13 bases. The sample was peripheral blood. CDR3 in DNA: TGTGCCAGCAGTCCAACGACTAGCGGGGGGACTGGAAACATTCAGTACTTC. Its protein is CASSPTTSGGTGNIQYF.